The 25 T cell receptor beta chains listed next were all sequenced from one sample in a study of T cells in Graves' hyperthyroidism and ophthalmopathy. The source material, RNA transcripts, was used to amplify TCR beta CDR3 regions. RT-PCR in the first round (using the HTBI primer set) targeted the TCR CDR3. One entry per CDR3 protein, called by TCRdb with MiXCR from the multiplex PCR reads. The data show 750,000 to 950,000 distinct CDR3 sequences, 35% to 45% seen once. The sample taken for sequencing was blood. These TCRs come from a young man with Graves' hyperthyroidism.

This clonotype has a handful of counts. The J gene is TRBJ2-2, the V gene TRBV9; D might be TRBD2 (5 bases). The germline CDR1 and CDR2 sequences are SGDLS and YYNGEE. This CDR3 is 16 amino acids long. Trimming stripped 0 bases from V and 3 bases from J, with 12 bases between. The CDR3 sequence: CASSVAKVGDTGELFF. The CDR3 DNA sequence: TGTGCCAGCAGCGTAGCTAAGGTCGGGGACACCGGGGAGCTGTTTTTT.

V usage is TRBV7-8 and J usage is TRBJ2-7; D ambiguous. V lost 2 bases and J 2 bases, leaving 10 bases between the germline ends. The CDR3 is made up of 14 amino acids. CDR1 SGHVS and CDR2 FQNEAQ come from the germline V gene. CDR3 residues: CASSLRPFTYEQYF. Written as DNA, the CDR3 is TGTGCCAGCAGCTTACGCCCTTTTACCTACGAGCAGTACTTC.

V and J are TRBV29-1 and TRBJ1-2; TRBD1 matches at 12 bases. CDR3 length equals 14 residues. V lost 7 bases and J lost 5; bases outside the gene matches: 8. The germline V gene has CDR1 SQVTM and CDR2 ANQGSEA. The chain's CDR3 is CSGEGQGAEYGYTF. In DNA form, the CDR3 reads TGCAGCGGCGAGGGACAGGGGGCGGAATATGGCTACACCTTC.

The chain joins TRBV5-1 to TRBJ1-3; TRBD1 aligns across 7 bases. This CDR3 has 15 amino acids. V gave up 4 bases and J gave up 3 bases; unmatched junction bases: 7. Germline assignment: CDR1 SGHRS and CDR2 YFSETQ. Here the CDR3 reads CASSPLDRSGNTIYF. Here the CDR3 DNA reads TGCGCCAGCAGCCCTTTGGACAGGAGTGGAAACACCATATATTTT.

There are many counts of this clonotype. This chain links TRBV7-9 with TRBJ2-7; D is ambiguous. Germline assignment: CDR1 SEHNR and CDR2 FQNEAQ (reference sequence). This CDR3 contains 13 residues. The ends were cut back, 5 bases at V and 7 bases at J, with 15 bases in the middle. CDR3 sequence reads: CASSPHSRWEQYF. CDR3 coding DNA: TGTGCCAGCAGCCCGCACTCCCGTTGGGAGCAGTACTTC.

The V and J genes are TRBV27 and TRBJ1-5; 10 nucleotides line up with TRBD1. The V segment lost 6 bases and the J segment 4 bases; nucleotides outside the gene matches: 6. The germline V gene has CDR1 MNHEY and CDR2 SMNVEV (reference sequence). This CDR3 region has 15 residues. For the CDR3, the DNA is TGTGCCAGCAGGCCGCCGGGACAGGGGAATCAGCCCCAGCATTTT. It encodes CASRPPGQGNQPQHF.

This clonotype is a singleton in its sample. The chain uses TRBV5-1 and TRBJ2-5; 11 bases align to TRBD2. Unmatched junction bases numbered 8, after V lost 1 base and J lost 3 bases. Germline values: CDR1 SGHRS, CDR2 YFSETQ. The CDR3 sequence is 17 residues long. The CDR3 DNA follows: TGCGCCAGCAGCTTGTCCGCCTCGACTAGCGGGGAAGAGACCCAGTACTTC. This encodes CASSLSASTSGEETQYF.

A single count supports this clonotype. Sequence at one end of the junction differs from germline and may be a read error. The chain uses TRBV11-1 and TRBJ1-2; TRBD1 agrees at 7 bases. Germline V gene data show CDR1 as SGHAT and CDR2 as FQDESV (reference sequence). The CDR3 extends over 16 amino acids. CDR3 residues: CASSQVQGDPNYGYTF. The CDR3 DNA reads as TGCGCCAGCAGCCAAGTCCAGGGGGACCCTAACTATGGCTACACCTTC.

This clonotype was observed many times. The chain links TRBV15 to TRBJ2-5; tentatively, D is TRBD1 or TRBD2 (7 bases each). Trimming stripped 3 bases from V and 5 bases from J, with 13 bases between. Germline-derived CDR1 and CDR2 are LNHNV and YYDKDF (reference sequence). The CDR3 covers 14 residues. The CDR3 region has the DNA TGTGCCACCAGCAGGGGAGGGGGCCTTGAGACCCAGTACTTC. This codes for CATSRGGGLETQYF.

This clonotype was detected a few times. The rearrangement joins TRBV5-4 to TRBJ1-4; no definite D call. V lost 3 bases, J lost 8 bases, and 23 bases lay in between. The germline gives CDR1 SGHNT, CDR2 YYREEE (reference sequence). The CDR3 length is 17 residues. In DNA, the CDR3 is TGTGCCAGCAGCTCGCTAGGGTTGGGGAGTCTAGACGAAAAACTGTTTTTT. It encodes CASSSLGLGSLDEKLFF.

To note about this clonotype: A much larger clone sits a single nucleotide away, making a read error possible. V and J are TRBV7-9 and TRBJ1-5, with D possibly being TRBD1 (5 bases). The CDR3 runs 14 residues. Germline-derived CDR1 and CDR2 are SEHNR and FQNEAQ (reference sequence). The V and J ends lost 4 bases and 3 bases respectively, with 10 bases between them. CDR3 nucleotides: TGTGCCAGCAGCTCAGACAGCCACAATCAGCCCCAGCATTTT. It codes for CASSSDSHNQPQHF.

The chain links TRBV10-3 to TRBJ2-2; 12 bases align to TRBD2. Looked up from germline, CDR1 is ENHRY and CDR2 is SYGVKD. The ends lost 8 bases at V and 5 bases at J; junction bases unmatched: 0. The CDR3 contains 13 residues. CDR3 loop: CAIGLAGTGELFF. CDR3 coding DNA: TGTGCCATCGGACTAGCGGGGACCGGGGAGCTGTTTTTT.

This clonotype has a handful of counts. The chain combines TRBV20-1 with TRBJ1-1, with 7 positions matching TRBD1. Looked up from germline, CDR1 is DFQATT and CDR2 is SNEGSKA (reference sequence). Trimming cost V 4 bases and J 0 bases; bases outside gene matches: 8. The CDR3 extends over 15 amino acids. The CDR3 nucleotides read TGCAGTGCTAAAGGATTGACAGGGCTGAACACTGAAGCTTTCTTT. This codes for CSAKGLTGLNTEAFF.

The sample holds many counts of this clonotype. The chain recombines TRBV9 with TRBJ2-7, with 7 bases aligning to TRBD2. The CDR3 totals 15 residues. J lost 7 bases, V lost 4 bases, and 14 bases had no gene match. In germline, CDR1 is SGDLS, CDR2 YYNGEE. The CDR3 nucleotides read TGTGCCAGCAGCCCTCGGGCGGCGGGGGTGGGGGAGCAGTACTTC. It codes for CASSPRAAGVGEQYF.

The chain joins TRBV7-4 to TRBJ1-6; 7 nucleotides agree with TRBD1. CDR3 length equals 19 residues. Looked up from germline, CDR1 is SGHVT and CDR2 is SQSDAQ. With 5 bases clipped from V and 4 bases from J, the junction kept 17 bases outside the gene matches. CDR3 DNA sequence: TGTGCCAGCAGCAACCGGGACAGAAAAAATAAAACTTATAATTCACCCCTCCACTTT. Protein product: CASSNRDRKNKTYNSPLHF.

The rearrangement uses TRBV12-3 or TRBV12-4 and TRBJ2-2, with D possibly being TRBD2 (6 bases). Trimming took off 6 bases at V and 6 bases at J, with 17 bases between the two ends. CDR3 length equals 15 residues. CDR3 amino acids: CASSPPGGAPGELFF. The CDR3 DNA sequence: TGTGCCAGCAGCCCCCCAGGCGGGGCTCCCGGGGAGCTGTTTTTT.

This clonotype was counted many times. V usage is TRBV29-1 and J usage is TRBJ1-1, with a tentative D call TRBD1 (5 bases). Deletions cut 0 bases from V and 10 bases from J, with 9 bases between. Germline loops: CDR1 SQVTM, CDR2 ANQGSEA. CDR3 length equals 11 residues. CDR3 nucleotides: TGCAGCGTTGAAGAAAAGGGGCTAGCTTTCTTT. This sequence encodes CSVEEKGLAFF.

There are a few counts of this clonotype. This chain links TRBV20-1 with TRBJ2-7; possibly TRBD1 for D (6 bases). The CDR3 is made up of 12 amino acids. Trimming took 7 bases from V and 0 from J, leaving 10 bases between them. Germline V CDR1 and CDR2: DFQATT, SNEGSKA (reference sequence). The CDR3 region has the DNA TGCAGTGTCGGACAGCACTCCTACGAGCAGTACTTC. This gives the protein CSVGQHSYEQYF.

The genes are TRBV5-4 and TRBJ1-1; D is uncertain. This CDR3 has 15 amino acids. With 0 bases removed from V and 0 bases from J, the gap between germline ends came to 9 bases. The V gene's germline CDR1 is SGHNT and CDR2 YYREEE (reference sequence). DNA of the CDR3: TGTGCCAGCAGCTTGGTAGACGACATGAACACTGAAGCTTTCTTT. This sequence encodes CASSLVDDMNTEAFF. The full variable domain, with the rest looked up from reference TRBV5-4 and TRBJ1-1, is ETGVTQSPTHLIKTRGQQVTLRCSSQSGHNTVSWYQQALGQGPQFIFQYYREEENGRGNFPPRFSGLQFPNYSSELNVNALELDDSALYLCASSLVDDMNTEAFFGQGTRLTVV.

This clonotype was seen more than once but under ten times. The V call is TRBV12-3 or TRBV12-4, the J call TRBJ1-1, with D perhaps TRBD1 (5 bases). V was clipped by 7 bases and J by 5 bases, with 14 bases between them. The CDR3 runs to 13 residues. The CDR3 nucleotides are TGTGCCAGCACTCCCACGGGGGTGACTGAAGCTTTCTTT. Translated: CASTPTGVTEAFF.

This clonotype came up a few times. The chain joins TRBV9 to TRBJ1-4; no definite D call. The germline V gene has CDR1 SGDLS and CDR2 YYNGEE. There are 17 residues in the CDR3. V dropped 3 bases and J dropped 4 bases, with 19 bases sitting between them. The CDR3 sequence is CASSATGEAHLNEKLFF. CDR3 nucleotides: TGTGCCAGCAGCGCCACCGGAGAAGCCCACCTTAATGAAAAACTGTTTTTT.

The chain has TRBV12-3 or TRBV12-4 and TRBJ1-2; D is perhaps TRBD1 (5 bases). Trimming stripped 3 bases from V and 2 bases from J, with 13 bases between. The CDR3 consists of 15 residues. The CDR3: CASSFIAGANYGYTF. CDR3 nucleotides: TGTGCCAGCAGTTTTATAGCTGGGGCGAACTATGGCTACACCTTC.

This rearrangement joins TRBV7-9 to TRBJ2-5; no definite D call. The CDR3 covers 14 residues. Germline-derived CDR1 and CDR2 are SEHNR and FQNEAQ (reference sequence). V was trimmed by 2 bases and J by 1 base, leaving 8 bases between them. CDR3 coding DNA: TGTGCCAGCAGCTTAAGTTCCGTCCAAGAGACCCAGTACTTC. The encoded protein is CASSLSSVQETQYF.

This clonotype came up a few times. The chain combines TRBV20-1 with TRBJ1-1; no reliable D call. Trimming left V 2 bases short and J 0 bases short, with 25 bases between. CDR1 is DFQATT, CDR2 SNEGSKA, per germline (reference sequence). This CDR3 has 19 residues. The CDR3 is CSARSLFDGGHLMNTEAFF. CDR3 nucleotide sequence: TGCAGTGCTAGATCCCTCTTCGACGGTGGCCACCTCATGAACACTGAAGCTTTCTTT.

The sample holds many counts of this clonotype. The CDR3 nucleotides are TGTGCCAGCAGCCAGTTCGGAATCTGGGAAAAACTGTTTTTT. Translation: CASSQFGIWEKLFF. The chain couples TRBV14 to TRBJ1-4; D unclear. V shed 3 bases and J shed 8 bases, with 13 bases lying between them. This CDR3 spans 14 amino acids. Looked up from germline, CDR1 is SGHDN and CDR2 is FVKESK.